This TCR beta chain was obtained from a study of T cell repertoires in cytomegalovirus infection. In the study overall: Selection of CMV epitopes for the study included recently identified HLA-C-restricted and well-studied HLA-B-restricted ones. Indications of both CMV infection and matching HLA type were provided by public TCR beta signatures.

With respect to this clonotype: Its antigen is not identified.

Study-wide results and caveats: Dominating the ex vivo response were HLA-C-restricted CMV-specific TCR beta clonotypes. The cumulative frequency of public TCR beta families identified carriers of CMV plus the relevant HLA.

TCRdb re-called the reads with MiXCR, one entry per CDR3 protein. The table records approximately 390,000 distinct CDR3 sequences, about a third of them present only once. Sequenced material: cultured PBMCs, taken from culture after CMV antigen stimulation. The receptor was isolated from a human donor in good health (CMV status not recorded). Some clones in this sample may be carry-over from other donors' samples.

The CDR3 spells CASSLVGTTSTDTQYF. The CDR3 region has the DNA TGTGCCAGCAGCTTAGTCGGGACGACTAGCACAGATACGCAGTATTTT. The chain joins TRBV11-2 to TRBJ2-3, with D possibly being TRBD1 or TRBD2 (5 bases each). Looked up from germline, CDR1 is SGHAT and CDR2 is FQNNGV. The CDR3 extends over 16 amino acids. The V gene lost 1 base and the J gene lost 0 bases, with 11 bases spanning the gap.